Each of the 9 T cell receptor beta chains below was sequenced from the same sample in a study of technical replicates of blood from a few donors. Here immunoSEQ multiplex PCR was the method, and the copy in TCRdb shows in-frame clones only, minus some. Of around 83,000 clones listed, 94% were seen once; the top ten hold about 0.4%. The sample comprised T cells isolated from PBMCs. The receptors derive from a human donor in good health.

This chain joins TRBV7-3 and TRBJ2-1; D unresolved. Germline loops: CDR1 SGHTA, CDR2 FQGTGA. V dropped 2 bases and J dropped 10 bases, with 12 bases sitting between them. This CDR3 region has 13 residues. The CDR3 is CASSLDPYGEQFF. CDR3 coding DNA: TGTGCCAGCAGCTTAGATCCATACGGGGAGCAGTTCTTC.

The chain couples TRBV10-1 to TRBJ1-1; D is uncertain. The V end lost 4 bases, the J end lost 4 bases, and 16 bases lay between the germline ends. Germline lookup yields CDR1 WNHNN and CDR2 SYGVQD (reference sequence). The CDR3 has 15 amino acids. Here the CDR3 reads CASSGKTAGGTEAFF. The CDR3 DNA reads TGCGCCAGCAGTGGTAAGACCGCAGGAGGCACTGAAGCTTTCTTT.

V usage is TRBV20-1 and J usage is TRBJ2-5, with a tentative D call TRBD2 (5 bases). Between the trimmed V and J ends, which lost 3 bases and 5 bases, there was a span of 7 bases. The germline CDR1 and CDR2 sequences are DFQATT and SNEGSKA (reference sequence). The CDR3 sequence is 11 residues long. The CDR3 coding sequence is TGCAGTGCTAGCGGGAAGGAGACCCAGTACTTC. The encoded protein is CSASGKETQYF.

CDR3 in DNA: TGTGCCAGCAGCACTAAGGGGGCCCTGAACACTGAAGCTTTCTTT. This codes for CASSTKGALNTEAFF. The chain joins TRBV9 to TRBJ1-1; TRBD1 agrees at 7 bases. This CDR3 is built from 15 residues. Germline values: CDR1 SGDLS, CDR2 YYNGEE. V was pared by 4 bases and J by 0 bases, with 6 bases of the junction left unmatched.

The chain links TRBV27 to TRBJ2-1; D is perhaps TRBD1 (6 bases). The CDR3 totals 12 residues. Germline V gene sequence: CDR1 MNHEY, CDR2 SMNVEV (reference sequence). Trimming left V 5 bases short and J 9 bases short, with 11 bases between. The CDR3 sequence: CASSGLTGEQFF. The DNA for the CDR3 is TGTGCCAGCAGTGGACTGACAGGTGAGCAGTTCTTC.

This rearrangement joins TRBV10-3 to TRBJ2-2, with TRBD2 identical over 9 bases. Unmatched junction bases numbered 4, after V lost 6 bases and J lost 2 bases. CDR3 length equals 15 residues. Germline values: CDR1 ENHRY, CDR2 SYGVKD. The CDR3 sequence: CAIRGLAENTGELFF. As DNA, the CDR3 is TGTGCCATCAGGGGACTAGCTGAAAACACCGGGGAGCTGTTTTTT.

The V and J genes are TRBV9 and TRBJ1-5, with 9 bases matching TRBD1. CDR3 size: 14 residues. Germline values: CDR1 SGDLS, CDR2 YYNGEE. Trimming cost V 3 bases and J 4 bases; bases outside gene matches: 2. CDR3 DNA sequence: TGTGCCAGCAGCGGAGGACAGGGGAATCAGCCCCAGCATTTT. It encodes CASSGGQGNQPQHF.

The V call is TRBV5-8, the J call TRBJ2-1; 8 positions agree with TRBD2. The V gene's germline CDR1 is SGHTS and CDR2 YDEGEE. The trim removed 0 bases at V and 15 bases at J, leaving 8 bases unmatched. The CDR3 loop spans 13 amino acids. CDR3 DNA: TGTGCCAGCAGCTTGGGGGGGACTAGTCGGTTGTTCTTC. It translates to CASSLGGTSRLFF. Full variable domain (missing parts from reference TRBV5-8 and TRBJ2-1): EAGVTQSPTHLIKTRGQQATLRCSPISGHTSVYWYQQALGLGLQFLLWYDEGEERNRGNFPPRFSGRQFPNYSSELNVNALELEDSALYLCASSLGGTSRLFFGPGTRLTVL.

This chain uses TRBV5-1 with TRBJ2-1; tentatively, D is TRBD2 (5 bases). Per germline, CDR1 SGHRS and CDR2 YFSETQ. The CDR3 contains 16 residues. Deletions cut 4 bases from V and 0 bases from J, with 14 bases between. The CDR3 coding sequence is TGCGCCAGCAGCCCTGGACTCCAGAGCTCCTACAATGAGCAGTTCTTC. This sequence encodes CASSPGLQSSYNEQFF.